Each of the 15 T cell receptor beta chains below was sequenced from the same sample in a study of control samples from healthy donors and cancer patients. Clones were read by immunoSEQ multiplex PCR, and TCRdb kept only the in-frame ones, dropping some. The data show about 150,000 clones, about 94% seen once. Sequencing was carried out using blood. Every receptor here comes from a man between 35 and 55 years old in good health.

A single count supports this clone. The genes are TRBV7-8 and TRBJ2-1, with 7 bases lining up with TRBD2. This CDR3 is 16 amino acids long. Per germline, CDR1 SGHVS and CDR2 FQNEAQ. The J segment lost 4 bases and the V segment lost 4 bases, leaving 10 bases of the junction unmatched. The CDR3 nucleotides read TGTGCCAGCAGCTCTCGGCGAGCGGGGAAATACAATGAGCAGTTCTTC. This encodes CASSSRRAGKYNEQFF.

The V call is TRBV19, the J call TRBJ2-1; D remains unclear. Trimming stripped 3 bases from V and 12 bases from J, with 9 bases between. There are 11 residues in the CDR3. Germline loops: CDR1 LNHDA, CDR2 SQIVND (reference sequence). The CDR3 DNA is TGTGCCAGTAGTATGGGTCTAAGGCAGTTCTTC. Residues: CASSMGLRQFF.

This clone was counted a single time. V usage is TRBV6-5 and J usage is TRBJ1-5; tentative D call: TRBD1 (6 bases). V was cut by 6 bases and J by 3 bases, with 9 bases left in between. CDR3 length equals 13 residues. CDR1 is MNHEY and CDR2 is SVGAGI in the germline V gene. The CDR3 sequence: CASRTGFNQPQHF. As DNA, the CDR3 is TGTGCCAGCAGGACAGGTTTCAATCAGCCCCAGCATTTT.

This chain links TRBV6-6 with TRBJ1-2, with no clear D. V was cut by 5 bases and J by 6 bases, with 16 bases left in between. Germline V lookup: CDR1 MNHNY, CDR2 SVGAGI (reference sequence). The CDR3 has 14 residues. CDR3 DNA sequence: TGTGCCAGCAGTGGGTCCTTTCTTGGTAATGGCTACACCTTC. Translating gives CASSGSFLGNGYTF.

The chain carries TRBV2 and TRBJ1-5; D gene uncertain. The CDR3 is made up of 15 amino acids. The germline V gene encodes CDR1 SNHLY and CDR2 FYNNEI. The V gene lost 6 bases and the J gene lost 0 bases, with 12 bases spanning the gap. The CDR3 DNA follows: TGTGCCAGCAGGGAACGAAGTTATAGCAATCAGCCCCAGCATTTT. This sequence encodes CASRERSYSNQPQHF.

V gene TRBV7-2 combines with J gene TRBJ1-1; TRBD1 aligns across 7 bases. The CDR3 loop spans 16 amino acids. V lost 2 bases and J lost 4; bases outside the gene matches: 10. Germline V gene data show CDR1 as SGHTA and CDR2 as FQGNSA. CDR3 loop: CASSLPLGAGGTEAFF. The CDR3 DNA follows: TGTGCCAGCAGCTTACCCTTGGGAGCAGGGGGCACTGAAGCTTTCTTT.

The chain couples TRBV19 to TRBJ1-5, with D hard to call. This CDR3 has 17 amino acids. Germline values: CDR1 LNHDA, CDR2 SQIVND (reference sequence). Trimming cost V 3 bases and J 4 bases, with 19 bases left between them. CDR3 sequence: CASSIEAAPWGNQPQHF. The CDR3 nucleotides read TGTGCCAGTAGTATCGAGGCAGCACCCTGGGGAAATCAGCCCCAGCATTTT.

This chain joins TRBV27 and TRBJ2-7; D unresolved. The V and J ends lost 0 bases and 3 bases respectively, with 12 bases between them. The CDR3 has 15 residues. Per the germline V gene, CDR1 is MNHEY and CDR2 is SMNVEV (reference sequence). CDR3 in DNA: TGTGCCAGCAGTTTATCAGCAGGATACAACTACGAGCAGTACTTC. Its translation: CASSLSAGYNYEQYF.

A word on this clone: A much larger clone sits a single nucleotide away, making a read error possible. The chain recombines TRBV7-6 with TRBJ1-1; no clear D gene. The CDR3 has 13 amino acids. The V end lost 1 base, the J end lost 1 base, and 4 bases lay between the germline ends. CDR1 is SGHVS, CDR2 FNYEAQ, per germline. CDR3 sequence reads: CASSLGQNTEAFF. CDR3 DNA: TGTGCCAGCAGCTTAGGCCAGAACACTGAAGCTTTCTTT.

This chain connects TRBV10-3 to TRBJ2-1, with 11 bases that match TRBD2. Germline V gene data show CDR1 as ENHRY and CDR2 as SYGVKD. This CDR3 has 18 amino acids. After removal of 3 bases from V and 7 bases from J, the junction contained 14 bases not matched to a gene. The chain's CDR3 is CAISDGGRIAGGKNEQFF. CDR3 nucleotides: TGTGCCATCAGTGACGGGGGGCGGATAGCGGGGGGGAAGAATGAGCAGTTCTTC.

The chain recombines TRBV5-6 with TRBJ2-6; no reliable D call. V lost 0 bases, J lost 0 bases, and 10 bases lay in between. The CDR3 loop spans 17 amino acids. The germline gives CDR1 SGHDT, CDR2 YYEEEE. CDR3 protein: CASSLVGLSSGANVLTF. CDR3 coding DNA: TGTGCCAGCAGCTTGGTCGGCCTGAGCTCTGGGGCCAACGTCCTGACTTTC. The full variable domain, rest sourced from reference TRBV5-6 and TRBJ2-6, is DAGVTQSPTHLIKTRGQQVTLRCSPKSGHDTVSWYQQALGQGPQFIFQYYEEEERQRGNFPDRFSGHQFPNYSSELNVNALLLGDSALYLCASSLVGLSSGANVLTFGAGSRLTVL.

V is TRBV7-2 and J is TRBJ1-6; a weak D match, TRBD1 (6 bases). The CDR3 is made up of 12 amino acids. The ends were cut back, 5 bases at V and 11 bases at J, with 10 bases in the middle. Germline CDR1 is SGHTA and CDR2 is FQGNSA. For the CDR3, the DNA is TGTGCCAGCAGCAGCGCAGGGGCACCCCTCCACTTT. Translated, it gives CASSSAGAPLHF.

This chain links TRBV4-2 with TRBJ1-1; D is ambiguous. Germline CDR1 LGHNA, CDR2 YNFKEQ. This CDR3 is built from 15 residues. The V and J ends lost 1 base and 0 bases respectively, with 9 bases between them. CDR3 protein: CASSQAQHLNTEAFF. In DNA form, the CDR3 reads TGTGCCAGCAGCCAAGCACAGCATCTGAACACTGAAGCTTTCTTT.

The chain links TRBV5-1 to TRBJ2-3; D is unclear. The germline gives CDR1 SGHRS, CDR2 YFSETQ. This CDR3 is built from 15 residues. The V end was cut by 1 base, the J end by 2 bases, with 11 bases between. CDR3 amino acids: CASSLTVLSTDTQYF. In DNA, the CDR3 is TGCGCCAGCAGCTTGACGGTACTATCCACAGATACGCAGTATTTT.

The chain uses TRBV4-1 and TRBJ1-2, with D perhaps TRBD1 (6 bases). Per germline, CDR1 MGHRA and CDR2 YSYEKL. With 0 bases removed from V and 0 bases from J, the gap between germline ends came to 14 bases. The CDR3 runs 17 residues. CDR3 DNA: TGCGCCAGCAGCCAAGATCTGAGACAGGCGCCTAACTATGGCTACACCTTC. Its translation: CASSQDLRQAPNYGYTF.